This TCR beta chain was obtained from a study of PD-L1 blockade in urothelial cancer. Background on the study: Blood analysis took place 3 weeks (second dose) and 6 weeks after treatment start.

V lost 4 bases and J 2 bases, leaving 16 bases between the germline ends. The germline gives CDR1 SGHRS, CDR2 YFSETQ. The CDR3 sequence is 15 residues long. Time point noted: pretreatment peripheral blood. Measured with immunoSEQ multiplex PCR; TCRdb has only the in-frame clones, and not every one. This table holds more than 50,000 clones, 81% found once. The chain carries TRBV5-1 and TRBJ2-7; weak D call: TRBD2 (6 bases). This clonotype was sampled from a man aged 70-80 years with urothelial cancer. The sample here was PBMCs, taken around atezolizumab (anti-PD-L1) treatment. The CDR3 DNA follows: TGCGCCAGCAGCCGAGGAGGGGTAAGAACCTACGAGCAGTACTTC. Amino acid sequence: CASSRGGVRTYEQYF.